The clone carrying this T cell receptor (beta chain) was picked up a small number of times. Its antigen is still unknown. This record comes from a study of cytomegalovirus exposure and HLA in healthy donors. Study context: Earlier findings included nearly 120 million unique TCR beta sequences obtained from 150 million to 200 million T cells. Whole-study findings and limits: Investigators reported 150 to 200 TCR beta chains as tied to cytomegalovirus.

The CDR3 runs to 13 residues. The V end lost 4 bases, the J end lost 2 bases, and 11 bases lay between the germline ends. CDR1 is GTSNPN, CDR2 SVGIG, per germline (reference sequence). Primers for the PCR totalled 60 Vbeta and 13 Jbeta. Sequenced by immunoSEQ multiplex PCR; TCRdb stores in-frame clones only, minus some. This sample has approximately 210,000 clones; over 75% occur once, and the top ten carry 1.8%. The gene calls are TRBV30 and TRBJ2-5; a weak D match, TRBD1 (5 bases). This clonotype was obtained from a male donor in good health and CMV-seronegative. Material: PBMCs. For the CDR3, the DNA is TGTGCCTGGAACAAAGGGGTACAAGAGACCCAGTACTTC. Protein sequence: CAWNKGVQETQYF.